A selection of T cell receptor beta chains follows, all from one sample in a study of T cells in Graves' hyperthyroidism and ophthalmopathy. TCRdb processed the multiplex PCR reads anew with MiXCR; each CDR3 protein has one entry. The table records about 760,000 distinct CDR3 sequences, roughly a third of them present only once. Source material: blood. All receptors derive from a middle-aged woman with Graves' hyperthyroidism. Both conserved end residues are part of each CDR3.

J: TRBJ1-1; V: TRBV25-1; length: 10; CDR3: CARARAEAFF
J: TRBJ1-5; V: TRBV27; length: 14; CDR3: CASGLREGSQPQHF
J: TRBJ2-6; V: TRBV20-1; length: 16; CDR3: CSARDLRISGANVLTF
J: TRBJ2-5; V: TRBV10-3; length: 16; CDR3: CAISTLGTGGSETQYF
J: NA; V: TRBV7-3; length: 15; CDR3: CASSPLLASYNEQFF
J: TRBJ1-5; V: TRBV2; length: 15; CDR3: CAGSERSVRGQPQHF
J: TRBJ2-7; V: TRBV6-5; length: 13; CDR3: CASSHHAGWEQYF
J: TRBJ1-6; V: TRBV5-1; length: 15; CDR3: CASSARQGAYSPLHF
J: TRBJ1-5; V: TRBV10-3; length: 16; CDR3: CAISNIMVGSNQPQHF
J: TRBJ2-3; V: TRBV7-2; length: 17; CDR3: CASSAQAAGGGTDTQYF
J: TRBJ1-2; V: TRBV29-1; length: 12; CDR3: CSVWDRRYGYTF
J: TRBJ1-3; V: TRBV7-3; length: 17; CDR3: CASSLGGPSGSGNTIYF
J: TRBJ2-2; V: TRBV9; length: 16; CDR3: CASTSWTGENTGELFF
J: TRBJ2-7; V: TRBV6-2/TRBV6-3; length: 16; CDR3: CASSPRTGGAIHEQYF
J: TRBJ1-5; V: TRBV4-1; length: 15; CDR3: CASSPQQGGNQPQHF
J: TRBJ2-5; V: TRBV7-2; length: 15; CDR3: CASSRGSGGSETQYF
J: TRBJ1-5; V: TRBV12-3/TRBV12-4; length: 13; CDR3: CASSFESRQPQHF
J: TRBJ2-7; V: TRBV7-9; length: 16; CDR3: CASSRGWQQMSYEQYF
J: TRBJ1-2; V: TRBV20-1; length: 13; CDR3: CGARATGRYGYTF
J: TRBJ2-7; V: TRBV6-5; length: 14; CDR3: CASSYQDTSYEQYF
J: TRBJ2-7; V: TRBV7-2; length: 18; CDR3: CASSSGGASVTVSYEQYF
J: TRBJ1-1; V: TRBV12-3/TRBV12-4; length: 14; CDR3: CASSGQEGYTEAFF
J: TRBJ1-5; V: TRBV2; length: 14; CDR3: CASSEGQPNQPQHF
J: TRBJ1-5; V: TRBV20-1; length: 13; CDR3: CSGAQEYNQPQHF
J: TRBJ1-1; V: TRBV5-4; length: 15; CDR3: CASSLFGGRGGEAFF
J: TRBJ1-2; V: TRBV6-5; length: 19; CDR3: CAISYSIDPHRGWDYGYTF
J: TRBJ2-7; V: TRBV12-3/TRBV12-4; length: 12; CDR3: CASSLPGLEQYF
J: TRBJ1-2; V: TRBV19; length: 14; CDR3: CASTRDSAGGSYTF
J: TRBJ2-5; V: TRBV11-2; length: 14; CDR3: CASSPNGGQETQYF
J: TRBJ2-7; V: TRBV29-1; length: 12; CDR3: CSPGDSSYEQYF
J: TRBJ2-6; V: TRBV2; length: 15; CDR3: CASSPASSGANVLTF
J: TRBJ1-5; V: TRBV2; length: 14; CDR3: CASSDFRGGQPQHF
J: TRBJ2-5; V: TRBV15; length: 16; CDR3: CATSRDFPGSGGTQYF
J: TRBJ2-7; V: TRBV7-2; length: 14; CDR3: CASSYMPGTYEQYF
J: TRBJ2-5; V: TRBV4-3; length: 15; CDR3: CASSQGSGAEETQYF
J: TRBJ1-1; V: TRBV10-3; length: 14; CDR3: CAISVQGGNTEAFF
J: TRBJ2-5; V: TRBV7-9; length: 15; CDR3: CASSQDPTDGGTQYF
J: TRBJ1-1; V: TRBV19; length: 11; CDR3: CASSVWAEAFF
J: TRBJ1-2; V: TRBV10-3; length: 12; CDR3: CATRQERSGYTF
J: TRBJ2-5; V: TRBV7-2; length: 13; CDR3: CASSLRPQETQYF
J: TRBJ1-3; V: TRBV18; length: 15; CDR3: CASSPGQETGNTIYF
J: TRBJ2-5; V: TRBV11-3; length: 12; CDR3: CTSSGPQETQYF
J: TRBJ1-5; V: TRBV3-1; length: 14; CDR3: CASSQGLLGQPQHF
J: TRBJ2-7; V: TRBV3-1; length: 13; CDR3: CASRDRKHYEQYF
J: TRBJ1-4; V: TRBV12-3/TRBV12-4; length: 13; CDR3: CASRGPYNEKLFF